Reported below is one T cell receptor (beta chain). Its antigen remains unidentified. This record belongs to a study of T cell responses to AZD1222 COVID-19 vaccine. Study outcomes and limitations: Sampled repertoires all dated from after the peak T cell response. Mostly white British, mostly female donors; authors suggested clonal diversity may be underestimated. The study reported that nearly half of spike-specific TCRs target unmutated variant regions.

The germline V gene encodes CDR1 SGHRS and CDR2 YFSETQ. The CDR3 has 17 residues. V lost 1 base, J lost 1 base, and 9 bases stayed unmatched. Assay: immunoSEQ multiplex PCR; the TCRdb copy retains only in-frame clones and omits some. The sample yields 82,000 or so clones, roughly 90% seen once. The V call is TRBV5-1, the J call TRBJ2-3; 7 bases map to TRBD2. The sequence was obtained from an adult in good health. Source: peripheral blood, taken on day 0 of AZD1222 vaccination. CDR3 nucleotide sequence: TGCGCCAGCAGCTTGCTAGCGGCCCCCCGGGGCACAGATACGCAGTATTTT. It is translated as CASSLLAAPRGTDTQYF.